The rows below give T cell receptor beta chains drawn from one sample of a study of blood T cell repertoires in COVID-19. Produced via immunoSEQ multiplex PCR; TCRdb's table is partial and in-frame only. The sample shows tens of thousands of clones, about four fifths of them seen only once. Sequencing used peripheral blood. Receptors originate from a man over 45 with acute or convalescent COVID-19. CDR3s include the opening cysteine and the closing phenylalanine or tryptophan. A D gene is named only where the DNA matches it firmly. Clone size is not always given. Where it is, it says once, few, many or a class for expanded clones.

V gene: TRBV10-3; J gene: TRBJ1-5; D gene: TRBD1; clone size: -; CDR3 protein: CAISEGTGARQPQHF; CDR3 DNA: TGTGCCATCAGTGAGGGCACAGGGGCGAGACAGCCCCAGCATTTT
V gene: TRBV27; J gene: TRBJ1-5; D gene: TRBD1; clone size: -; CDR3 protein: CASRGSGTGSNQPQHF; CDR3 DNA: TGTGCCAGCAGAGGAAGTGGGACAGGGAGCAATCAGCCCCAGCATTTT
V gene: TRBV4-2; J gene: TRBJ2-5; D gene: -; clone size: once; CDR3 protein: CASSQEGAYGTQYF; CDR3 DNA: TGTGCCAGCAGCCAAGAGGGAGCCTATGGGACCCAGTACTTC
V gene: TRBV29-1; J gene: TRBJ2-1; D gene: -; clone size: -; CDR3 protein: CSVEDLADNEQFF; CDR3 DNA: TGCAGCGTTGAAGATCTAGCAGACAATGAGCAGTTCTTC
V gene: TRBV5-1; J gene: TRBJ1-4; D gene: -; clone size: -; CDR3 protein: CASSLGPPNEKLFF; CDR3 DNA: TGCGCCAGCAGCTTGGGGCCTCCCAATGAAAAACTGTTTTTT
V gene: TRBV5-1; J gene: TRBJ2-7; D gene: -; clone size: -; CDR3 protein: CASSFSTSMYEQYF; CDR3 DNA: TGCGCCAGCAGCTTTTCGACTTCTATGTACGAGCAGTACTTC
V gene: TRBV10-1; J gene: TRBJ2-7; D gene: -; clone size: -; CDR3 protein: CASSETWARHEQYF; CDR3 DNA: TGCGCCAGCAGCGAGACTTGGGCGCGACACGAGCAGTACTTC
V gene: TRBV6-5; J gene: TRBJ1-5; D gene: TRBD1; clone size: -; CDR3 protein: CASSYGQGGNQPQHF; CDR3 DNA: TGTGCCAGCAGTTACGGACAGGGGGGCAATCAGCCCCAGCATTTT
V gene: TRBV7-9; J gene: TRBJ2-7; D gene: -; clone size: -; CDR3 protein: CASSSPGSRLGEQYF; CDR3 DNA: TGTGCCAGCAGCTCCCCGGGATCCAGGTTGGGCGAGCAGTACTTC
V gene: TRBV30; J gene: TRBJ2-2; D gene: -; clone size: -; CDR3 protein: CACEGAGELFF; CDR3 DNA: TGTGCCTGCGAGGGGGCCGGGGAGCTGTTTTTT
V gene: TRBV24-1; J gene: TRBJ2-5; D gene: -; clone size: -; CDR3 protein: CATSAGRLANQETQYF; CDR3 DNA: TGTGCCACCAGTGCGGGGAGGCTAGCAAACCAAGAGACCCAGTACTTC
V gene: TRBV6-6; J gene: TRBJ1-2; D gene: TRBD1; clone size: -; CDR3 protein: CASHGQGRDGYTF; CDR3 DNA: TGTGCCAGCCACGGACAGGGGAGGGATGGCTACACCTTC
V gene: TRBV5-4; J gene: TRBJ1-2; D gene: -; clone size: -; CDR3 protein: CASSFRGNYGYTF; CDR3 DNA: TGTGCCAGCAGCTTCAGGGGAAACTATGGCTACACCTTC
V gene: TRBV6-6; J gene: TRBJ1-3; D gene: -; clone size: -; CDR3 protein: CASSQVSGNSGNTIYF; CDR3 DNA: TGTGCCAGCAGCCAAGTTTCAGGGAACTCTGGAAACACCATATATTTT
V gene: TRBV3-1/TRBV3-2; J gene: TRBJ2-5; D gene: TRBD2; clone size: -; CDR3 protein: CASSPTIGTSGSLRETQYF; CDR3 DNA: TGTGCCAGCAGCCCGACGATTGGGACTAGCGGGAGTCTTCGGGAGACCCAGTACTTC
V gene: TRBV5-1; J gene: TRBJ2-7; D gene: TRBD1; clone size: -; CDR3 protein: CASSLKGGVSYEQYF; CDR3 DNA: TGCGCCAGCAGCTTGAAAGGGGGCGTCTCCTACGAGCAGTACTTC
V gene: TRBV7-2; J gene: TRBJ2-1; D gene: TRBD1; clone size: -; CDR3 protein: CASSPLGGLYNEQFF; CDR3 DNA: TGTGCCAGCAGCCCCCTAGGGGGCCTTTACAATGAGCAGTTCTTC
V gene: TRBV7-9; J gene: TRBJ2-5; D gene: -; clone size: -; CDR3 protein: CASSSQARDGAQYF; CDR3 DNA: TGTGCCAGCAGCTCCCAAGCGAGGGATGGGGCCCAGTACTTC
V gene: TRBV5-6; J gene: TRBJ2-1; D gene: TRBD1; clone size: -; CDR3 protein: CASSRPGQGWVEQFF; CDR3 DNA: TGTGCCAGCAGCCGACCGGGACAGGGGTGGGTTGAGCAGTTCTTC
V gene: TRBV7-2; J gene: TRBJ2-5; D gene: TRBD2; clone size: -; CDR3 protein: CASSWRTSGKETQYF; CDR3 DNA: TGTGCCAGCAGCTGGAGGACTAGCGGGAAAGAGACCCAGTACTTC
V gene: TRBV19; J gene: TRBJ2-7; D gene: TRBD1; clone size: -; CDR3 protein: CASSKTGDSYEQYF; CDR3 DNA: TGTGCCAGTAGTAAAACAGGGGACAGCTACGAGCAGTACTTC
V gene: TRBV2; J gene: TRBJ2-4; D gene: -; clone size: -; CDR3 protein: CASSEKAGMKNIQYF; CDR3 DNA: TGTGCCAGCAGTGAAAAGGCAGGGATGAAAAACATTCAGTACTTC
V gene: TRBV3-1/TRBV3-2; J gene: TRBJ2-2; D gene: TRBD2; clone size: -; CDR3 protein: CASSLRTSGLNTGELFF; CDR3 DNA: TGTGCCAGCAGCCTCCGGACTAGCGGGTTGAACACCGGGGAGCTGTTTTTT
V gene: TRBV30; J gene: TRBJ1-2; D gene: -; clone size: -; CDR3 protein: CAWKQGRGYTF; CDR3 DNA: TGTGCCTGGAAACAGGGCCGCGGCTACACCTTC
V gene: TRBV7-2; J gene: TRBJ1-1; D gene: -; clone size: -; CDR3 protein: CASRYGLNTEAFF; CDR3 DNA: TGTGCCAGTAGGTATGGGCTGAACACTGAAGCTTTCTTT
V gene: TRBV28; J gene: TRBJ2-7; D gene: TRBD2; clone size: -; CDR3 protein: CASSVAGGRYEQYF; CDR3 DNA: TGTGCCAGCAGTGTAGCGGGGGGACGCTACGAGCAGTACTTC
V gene: TRBV5-1; J gene: TRBJ2-1; D gene: -; clone size: -; CDR3 protein: CASSLAGGNHNEQFF; CDR3 DNA: TGCGCCAGCAGCTTGGCTGGCGGGAATCACAATGAGCAGTTCTTC
V gene: TRBV13; J gene: TRBJ1-3; D gene: -; clone size: -; CDR3 protein: CASSSMQGGGLGNTIYF; CDR3 DNA: TGTGCCAGCAGCTCAATGCAGGGTGGCGGTCTGGGAAACACCATATATTTT
V gene: TRBV29-1; J gene: TRBJ2-1; D gene: TRBD2; clone size: -; CDR3 protein: CSALTRSSGGSYNEQFF; CDR3 DNA: TGCAGCGCTTTAACCCGGTCTAGCGGGGGCTCCTACAATGAGCAGTTCTTC
V gene: TRBV9; J gene: TRBJ2-1; D gene: -; clone size: -; CDR3 protein: CASSGEGQFF; CDR3 DNA: TGTGCCAGCAGCGGCGAGGGGCAGTTCTTC
V gene: TRBV27; J gene: TRBJ2-7; D gene: -; clone size: once; CDR3 protein: CASSPGHQEQYF; CDR3 DNA: TGTGCCAGCAGCCCGGGACATCAAGAGCAGTACTTC
V gene: TRBV6-2/TRBV6-3; J gene: TRBJ2-1; D gene: -; clone size: -; CDR3 protein: CASSYSVSSYNEQFF; CDR3 DNA: TGTGCCAGCAGTTACTCGGTGAGCTCCTACAATGAGCAGTTCTTC
V gene: TRBV21-1; J gene: TRBJ1-3; D gene: -; clone size: -; CDR3 protein: CASSNGDRLAGPLFSGNTIYF; CDR3 DNA: TGTGCCAGCAGCAATGGGGACAGGCTGGCAGGGCCCTTATTCTCTGGAAACACCATATATTTT
V gene: TRBV11-2; J gene: TRBJ2-1; D gene: TRBD1; clone size: -; CDR3 protein: CASSNPAGGGNEQFF; CDR3 DNA: TGTGCCAGCAGCAATCCGGCAGGGGGCGGGAATGAGCAGTTCTTC
V gene: TRBV27; J gene: TRBJ2-7; D gene: TRBD2; clone size: -; CDR3 protein: CASTVYIGGSSYEQYF; CDR3 DNA: TGTGCCAGCACAGTTTATATCGGGGGGAGCTCCTACGAGCAGTACTTC
V gene: TRBV28; J gene: TRBJ1-4; D gene: TRBD1; clone size: once; CDR3 protein: CASSLVQGAREKLFF; CDR3 DNA: TGTGCCAGCAGTTTAGTGCAGGGGGCTAGGGAAAAACTGTTTTTT
V gene: TRBV11-3; J gene: TRBJ2-7; D gene: -; clone size: -; CDR3 protein: CASSPGGGDSYEQYF; CDR3 DNA: TGTGCCAGCAGCCCGGGGGGCGGAGACTCCTACGAGCAGTACTTC
V gene: TRBV7-2; J gene: TRBJ2-1; D gene: TRBD1; clone size: once; CDR3 protein: CASSFRLTGVNNEQFF; CDR3 DNA: TGTGCCAGCAGCTTCAGATTAACAGGGGTGAACAATGAGCAGTTCTTC
V gene: TRBV19; J gene: TRBJ1-2; D gene: TRBD1; clone size: -; CDR3 protein: CASSIQGALAVAGYTF; CDR3 DNA: TGTGCCAGTAGCATACAGGGGGCGCTGGCGGTGGCGGGCTACACCTTC
V gene: TRBV7-2; J gene: TRBJ2-1; D gene: TRBD2; clone size: -; CDR3 protein: CASSLGLAGSNEQFF; CDR3 DNA: TGTGCCAGCAGCTTAGGGCTAGCGGGAAGCAATGAGCAGTTCTTC
V gene: TRBV12-3/TRBV12-4; J gene: TRBJ1-2; D gene: -; clone size: -; CDR3 protein: CASSFGHQYGYTF; CDR3 DNA: TGTGCCAGCAGTTTTGGACACCAATATGGCTACACCTTC
V gene: TRBV6-5; J gene: TRBJ1-4; D gene: -; clone size: -; CDR3 protein: CASSSWTDNEKLFF; CDR3 DNA: TGTGCCAGCAGTTCATGGACAGATAATGAAAAACTGTTTTTT